The text below deals with one TCR beta chain. Antigen unknown. As handled by the study authors: Because ImmunoSEQ provided only junction sequences with no quality scores, the filtering differed. TCRdb's table, derived via immunoSEQ multiplex PCR, lists solely in-frame clones and lacks some. V, J and clone size are taken as reported in that table, and D and trimming were inferred from the DNA itself. The data show fewer than 1 million clones, with roughly 96% seen just once and over 0.2% held by the top ten. Germline V gives CDR1 SGDLS, CDR2 YYNGEE. V shed 4 bases and J 2 bases; nucleotides not matched to a gene: 2. The CDR3 loop spans 14 amino acids. The sample is drawn from a study of shared clonotypes between healthy human individuals. The overall study: Donor composition was a couple of women and a few men, aged 18 to 49.

Terminally differentiated effector memory CD45RA+ cells were excluded from the naive CD8 cells, which were CD45RO-negative and positively selected for CCR7. Findings of the study overall: Shared clonotypes across all four donors exceeded non-shared ones in generation probability. Sampling involved blood alone; tissue repertoires likely differ.

Input material: naive CD8+ T cells sorted from blood. This chain links TRBV9 with TRBJ2-7; 11 bases are a match to TRBD2. The source is a man aged 30-40 years in good health. The CDR3 DNA sequence: TGTGCCAGCAGCACTAGCGGGAGCACCTACGAGCAGTACTTC. Protein product: CASSTSGSTYEQYF.